Included here is one TCR beta chain sequence, with context. Its specificity is not known. CDR1 and CDR2 from the germline V gene are MNHEY and SVGEGT. The CDR3 is 14 amino acids. Trimming took off 2 bases at V and 4 bases at J, with 9 bases between the two ends. This specimen comes from a study of T-cell reconstitution after alpha-beta-depleted transplantation in children. Whole-study results and caveats: The main origin of T-cell counts and diversity one year after transplant was newly produced T cells.

Unique molecular identifiers tagged the TCRbeta library. One entry per CDR3 protein results from TCRdb running MiXCR on the PCR reads. The sample includes a few hundred thousand distinct CDR3 sequences, 25% to 30% of them seen just once. The clonotype was recovered from a boy younger than two with Wiskott-Aldrich syndrome, due to receive a stem cell transplant. Source: PBMCs, taken before TCRalphabeta/CD19-depleted stem cell transplant. The rearrangement uses TRBV6-2 or TRBV6-3 and TRBJ2-4; tentative D call: TRBD2 (5 bases). The CDR3 DNA is TGTGCCAGCAGTTACAGGAGGATAAAAAACATTCAGTACTTC. It translates to CASSYRRIKNIQYF.